The 27 T cell receptor beta chains in this list originate from one sample, sequenced in a study of neurological immune-mediated disorders. TCRdb reprocessed the 5' RACE reads with MiXCR, giving one entry per CDR3 protein. Of about 50,000 distinct CDR3 sequences listed, roughly 15% are singletons. Sequencing was performed on PBMCs. Source of these receptors: a man aged 55 to 69 in good health.

This clonotype was counted at least ten times. The rearrangement joins TRBV10-1 to TRBJ2-7; D is unresolved. The CDR3 runs 13 residues. The germline CDR1 and CDR2 sequences are WNHNN and SYGVQD (reference sequence). The V end lost 8 bases, the J end lost 0 bases, and 11 bases lay between the germline ends. CDR3 sequence: CASYGRNSYEQYF. The CDR3 DNA reads TGCGCCAGCTACGGACGCAACTCCTACGAGCAGTACTTC.

In its sample, this clonotype was seen many times. CDR3 amino acids: CASSLASPRETQYF. CDR3 nucleotides: TGTGCCAGCAGCTTGGCTAGCCCTCGAGAGACCCAGTACTTC. J is TRBJ2-5 and V is TRBV7-8, with D tentatively TRBD2 (5 bases). Germline V CDR1 and CDR2: SGHVS, FQNEAQ. The CDR3 loop spans 14 amino acids. V lost 3 bases, J lost 4 bases, and 12 bases lay in between.

This clonotype was found many times. The rearrangement joins TRBV5-1 to TRBJ2-5, with 9 bases lining up with TRBD1. Germline trimming cut 2 bases from V and 5 bases from J; bases unmatched to any gene: 7. The CDR3 spans 15 residues. Germline CDR1 reads SGHRS; CDR2 reads YFSETQ. The CDR3 loop is CASSFPDRGGETQYF. Here the CDR3 DNA reads TGCGCCAGCAGCTTCCCGGACAGGGGCGGCGAGACCCAGTACTTC.

This clonotype appeared a few times. The CDR3 region is CASRGTSVETQYF. CDR3 coding DNA: TGTGCCAGCAGAGGGACTAGCGTGGAGACCCAGTACTTC. This chain joins TRBV12-3 or TRBV12-4 and TRBJ2-5, with TRBD2 matching 10 bases. The CDR3 length is 13 residues. With V trimmed by 6 bases and J by 5 bases, 3 bases remained unmatched.

This clonotype was recorded many times. The genes are TRBV12-3 or TRBV12-4 and TRBJ2-3; D gene uncertain. V dropped 4 bases and J dropped 3 bases, with 5 bases sitting between them. This CDR3 has 12 amino acids. The CDR3 bases are TGTGCCAGCAGTTCTGATACAGATACGCAGTATTTT. Translated: CASSSDTDTQYF.

This clonotype showed up many times. The chain uses TRBV15 and TRBJ1-4; D uncertain. Germline V gene lookup returns CDR1 LNHNV and CDR2 YYDKDF (reference sequence). The CDR3 is 15 residues long. The ends were cut back, 5 bases at V and 4 bases at J, with 14 bases in the middle. Here the CDR3 reads CATSLSTRFNEKLFF. CDR3 DNA sequence: TGTGCCACCAGCCTCTCGACACGTTTTAATGAAAAACTGTTTTTT. The full variable domain, in which reference TRBV15 and TRBJ1-4 provide the parts outside the CDR3, is DAMVIQNPRYQVTQFGKPVTLSCSQTLNHNVMYWYQQKSSQAPKLLFHYYDKDFNNEADTPDNFQSRRPNTSFCFLDIRSPGLGDTAMYLCATSLSTRFNEKLFFGSGTQLSVL.

This clonotype was counted ten times or more. V and J are TRBV9 and TRBJ2-2, with D perhaps given as TRBD1 or TRBD2 (5 bases each). The CDR3 contains 14 residues. Germline values: CDR1 SGDLS, CDR2 YYNGEE. V lost 0 bases and J 5 bases, leaving 8 bases between the germline ends. CDR3 region: CASSVDGGTGELFF. The CDR3 DNA follows: TGTGCCAGCAGCGTAGATGGGGGAACCGGGGAGCTGTTTTTT.

This clonotype was recorded many times. The chain combines TRBV2 with TRBJ2-3; 10 nucleotides line up with TRBD2. Trimming removed 1 base from V and 4 bases from J; junction bases left unmatched: 2. The CDR3 covers 15 residues. Per germline, CDR1 SNHLY and CDR2 FYNNEI. The CDR3 coding sequence is TGTGCCAGCAGTGAAGGGCTAGCGGGAGCAGATACGCAGTATTTT. Translated: CASSEGLAGADTQYF.

This clonotype was picked up many times. The rearrangement joins TRBV29-1 to TRBJ2-5; 8 bases map to TRBD2. J lost 2 bases, V lost 6 bases, and 5 bases had no gene match. The CDR3 is 13 residues long. In germline, CDR1 is SQVTM, CDR2 ANQGSEA. This CDR3 is CSVTGLGQETQYF. DNA for the CDR3: TGCAGCGTGACGGGACTAGGGCAAGAGACCCAGTACTTC.

This clonotype appeared many times. The chain joins TRBV4-1 to TRBJ2-7; D is ambiguous. Germline V gene sequence: CDR1 MGHRA, CDR2 YSYEKL. Trimming took off 1 base at V and 7 bases at J, with 11 bases between the two ends. This CDR3 comprises 13 residues. CDR3 amino acids: CASSQAPEGEQYF. DNA for the CDR3: TGCGCCAGCAGCCAAGCCCCAGAAGGGGAGCAGTACTTC.

This clonotype was seen at least ten times. The chain couples TRBV7-8 to TRBJ2-7; D unclear. The V gene's germline CDR1 is SGHVS and CDR2 FQNEAQ. Trimming cost V 2 bases and J 7 bases, with 6 bases left between them. CDR3 size: 11 residues. CDR3 residues: CASSLSDEQYF. DNA of the CDR3: TGTGCCAGCAGCTTATCTGATGAGCAGTACTTC.

This clonotype was detected many times. This chain uses TRBV5-1 with TRBJ1-1; D might be TRBD1 (6 bases). Germline CDR1 SGHRS, CDR2 YFSETQ. This CDR3 has 16 residues. V was cut by 0 bases and J by 4 bases, with 16 bases left in between. CDR3 coding DNA: TGCGCCAGCAGCTTGGAGGGGGGCAACTACGTCACTGAAGCTTTCTTT. Translation gives CASSLEGGNYVTEAFF.

This clonotype appeared many times. The V gene is TRBV5-1, the J gene TRBJ1-4, with a possible D match to TRBD1 (5 bases). From germline, CDR1 is SGHRS and CDR2 YFSETQ. The CDR3 is 15 residues long. Trimming took 2 bases from V and 7 from J, leaving 15 bases between them. CDR3 sequence reads: CASSFKLGDGEKLFF. CDR3 DNA: TGCGCCAGCAGCTTTAAATTAGGGGATGGTGAAAAACTGTTTTTT. Complete variable domain (other parts from reference TRBV5-1 and TRBJ1-4): KAGVTQTPRYLIKTRGQQVTLSCSPISGHRSVSWYQQTPGQGLQFLFEYFSETQRNKGNFPGRFSGRQFSNSRSEMNVSTLELGDSALYLCASSFKLGDGEKLFFGSGTQLSVL.

Comments on this clonotype: At one boundary the junction diverges from the germline segment, which might be a read error. The chain couples TRBV7-9 to TRBJ1-2; possibly TRBD1 for D (5 bases). The germline CDR1 and CDR2 sequences are SEHNR and FQNEAQ (reference sequence). This CDR3 contains 16 residues. CDR3 residues: CTSSTPGEGSNYGYTF. The DNA for the CDR3 is TGTACCAGCAGCACCCCGGGGGAGGGGTCGAACTATGGCTACACCTTC.

The V gene is TRBV5-4, the J gene TRBJ2-7, with TRBD1 as a possible D gene (5 bases). V was shortened by 0 bases and J by 0 bases, with 19 bases between the two germline ends. The CDR3 is 18 amino acids. The germline V gene has CDR1 SGHNT and CDR2 YYREEE (reference sequence). The chain's CDR3 is CASSLGIGGTGASYEQYF. CDR3 DNA sequence: TGTGCCAGCAGCTTGGGCATCGGCGGCACAGGCGCCTCCTACGAGCAGTACTTC.

The table lists this clonotype with many counts. The chain joins TRBV11-2 to TRBJ2-1, with TRBD1 identical over 10 bases. The J segment lost 10 bases and the V segment lost 3 bases, leaving 6 bases of the junction unmatched. The CDR3 is 14 residues long. Per the germline V gene, CDR1 is SGHAT and CDR2 is FQNNGV. CDR3 sequence: CASSLDRGNREQFF. Written as DNA, the CDR3 is TGTGCCAGCAGCTTGGACAGGGGGAACCGGGAGCAGTTCTTC.

This clonotype was found many times. The junction does not match germline at one end; this may be a read error. V and J are TRBV7-7 and TRBJ2-5; possibly TRBD2 for D (5 bases). From germline, CDR1 is SSHAT and CDR2 FNYEAQ (reference sequence). This CDR3 contains 14 residues. The CDR3 coding sequence is TGTGCTAGCAGTCGGTCCGGAGGACGAGAGACCCAGTACTTC. It codes for CASSRSGGRETQYF.

This clonotype has at least ten counts. The rearrangement uses TRBV3-1 and TRBJ2-7, with unresolved D. From germline, CDR1 is LGHDT and CDR2 YNNKEL (reference sequence). CDR3 length equals 12 residues. The ends were cut back, 1 base at V and 6 bases at J, with 7 bases in the middle. The CDR3 reads CASSQAEAEQYF. The CDR3 DNA follows: TGTGCCAGCAGCCAAGCTGAAGCCGAGCAGTACTTC.

As for this clonotype: One end of the junction is discordant with germline, which a read error may explain. The chain uses TRBV10-3 and TRBJ1-2, with a tentative D call TRBD1 (5 bases). In germline, CDR1 is ENHRY, CDR2 SYGVKD. The length of the CDR3 is 15 residues. This CDR3 reads CAISESTRGNYGYTF. CDR3 nucleotide sequence: TGTGCCATTAGTGAGTCCACCCGGGGCAACTATGGCTACACCTTC.

This clonotype was counted many times. The chain has TRBV29-1 and TRBJ2-1, with 7 nucleotides matching TRBD2. With 7 bases clipped from V and 5 bases from J, the junction kept 5 bases outside the gene matches. Germline assignment: CDR1 SQVTM and CDR2 ANQGSEA. The CDR3 is 12 amino acids. The CDR3 reads CSGARGNNEQFF. DNA for the CDR3: TGCAGCGGAGCGCGGGGGAACAATGAGCAGTTCTTC.

This clonotype was seen ten or more times. V usage is TRBV29-1 and J usage is TRBJ1-1; 7 bases are shared with TRBD1. V lost 7 bases and J lost 1; bases outside the gene matches: 3. The CDR3 runs 12 residues. The V gene's germline CDR1 is SQVTM and CDR2 ANQGSEA. CDR3 sequence (DNA): TGCAGCGCCGGGACAGAGAACACTGAAGCTTTCTTT. This sequence encodes CSAGTENTEAFF.

At least ten counts were recorded for this clonotype. The rearrangement uses TRBV5-6 and TRBJ2-5; D uncertain. Germline-derived CDR1 and CDR2 are SGHDT and YYEEEE. The CDR3 spans 14 residues. V was pared by 4 bases and J by 4 bases, with 14 bases between. The CDR3 sequence: CASSPWAVRETQYF. The DNA for the CDR3 is TGTGCCAGCAGCCCGTGGGCAGTGAGAGAGACCCAGTACTTC. Together with reference TRBV5-6 and TRBJ2-5, the CDR3 gives the full variable domain: DAGVTQSPTHLIKTRGQQVTLRCSPKSGHDTVSWYQQALGQGPQFIFQYYEEEERQRGNFPDRFSGHQFPNYSSELNVNALLLGDSALYLCASSPWAVRETQYFGPGTRLLVL.

This clonotype was recorded at least ten times. This rearrangement joins TRBV20-1 to TRBJ2-1; the D gene could be TRBD1 or TRBD2 (5 bases each). V lost 1 base and J lost 12, with 28 bases in between. The germline V gene encodes CDR1 DFQATT and CDR2 SNEGSKA (reference sequence). This CDR3 has 17 amino acids. CDR3 sequence reads: CSARVPLGPDRGSGQFF. CDR3 DNA sequence: TGCAGTGCTAGAGTTCCTTTGGGGCCCGACCGAGGGAGTGGGCAGTTCTTC.

This chain joins TRBV18 and TRBJ2-5; D is unresolved. The ends were cut back, 3 bases at V and 4 bases at J, with 9 bases in the middle. Germline CDR1 KGHSH, CDR2 LQKENI. CDR3 length: 13 amino acids. The CDR3 DNA follows: TGTGCCAGCTCACCCCTCCCCCCAGAGACCCAGTACTTC. This codes for CASSPLPPETQYF.

This clonotype was seen repeatedly, ten times or more. This chain uses TRBV7-8 with TRBJ2-4; 7 positions agree with TRBD1. The CDR3 length is 19 residues. Germline values: CDR1 SGHVS, CDR2 FQNEAQ. Trimming at V came to 8 bases and at J to 0 bases, leaving 19 bases not matched to a gene. CDR3 amino acids: CASYPSRGQWSLAKNIQYF. CDR3 DNA: TGTGCCAGCTATCCTTCCAGGGGACAGTGGAGCCTAGCCAAAAACATTCAGTACTTC.

A remark on this clonotype: Possible read error: a much larger clone is one base away. The V gene is TRBV7-2, the J gene TRBJ2-3, with D possibly being TRBD2 (6 bases). V was trimmed by 5 bases and J by 11 bases, leaving 20 bases between them. This CDR3 contains 14 residues. CDR1 and CDR2 (germline): SGHTA, FQGNSA. CDR3 sequence (DNA): TGTGCCAGCAGCCAAGGGACTGTTCGAGGTATGCAGTATTTT. Translation gives CASSQGTVRGMQYF. Full variable domain (rest looked up from reference TRBV7-2 and TRBJ2-3): GAGVSQSPSNKVTEKGKDVELRCDPISGHTALYWYRQSLGQGLEFLIYFQGNSAPDKSGLPSDRFSAERTGGSVSTLTIQRTQQEDSAVYLCASSQGTVRGMQYFGPGTRLTVL.

The J gene is TRBJ2-5, the V gene TRBV14; D uncertain. The CDR3 covers 11 residues. Trimming removed 2 bases from V and 3 bases from J, with 1 base in between. CDR1 and CDR2 (germline): SGHDN, FVKESK. The CDR3 loop is CASSQKETQYF. In nucleotides, the CDR3 is TGTGCCAGCAGCCAAAAAGAGACCCAGTACTTC.